The T cell receptor beta chain under discussion was sequenced for a study of liver allograft versus peripheral blood T cells. Whole-study context: Within transplanted livers, the T cell receptor repertoires were examined and compared against the repertoires present in the peripheral blood of liver transplant recipients. Study observations and caveats: Intragraft T cell receptor repertoires of liver allografts were reported to differ from peripheral blood repertoires.

As to this clonotype: Its antigen is not identified.

A single record per CDR3 protein comes from TCRdb applying MiXCR to the reads. The data contain about 9,000 distinct CDR3 sequences, roughly 15% of them singletons. This CDR3 contains 15 residues. V trimming: 4 bases; J trimming: 6 bases; junction bases outside the gene matches: 9. The sequence derives from a human patient who had a liver transplant. Some T cells may possibly be graft donor cells. The V gene is TRBV12-3 or TRBV12-4, the J gene TRBJ2-7; 10 bases line up with TRBD1. This chain's CDR3 is CASSYTGTGEGEQYF. In DNA, the CDR3 is TGTGCCAGCAGTTATACCGGGACAGGGGAAGGCGAGCAGTACTTC.